One sample yielded the 2 T cell receptor beta chains listed below, sequenced in a study of blood T cell repertoires in COVID-19. Sequencing was performed with immunoSEQ multiplex PCR; in TCRdb, only in-frame clones are kept and a portion is missing. The sample has 130,000 or so clones, around 86% seen once. Material for sequencing was PBMCs or T cells enriched from blood (not recorded which). These receptors were taken from a man aged 25 to 40 who had recovered from COVID-19.

The chain couples TRBV25-1 to TRBJ2-2, with 9 bases aligning to TRBD1. V shed 3 bases, J shed 3 bases, and the junction held 2 bases outside the gene matches. Per the germline V gene, CDR1 is MGHDK and CDR2 is SYGVNS. The CDR3 contains 15 residues. The CDR3 bases are TGTGCCAGCAGTGAGGACAGGGGACACACCGGGGAGCTGTTTTTT. Its protein product is CASSEDRGHTGELFF.

This chain links TRBV29-1 with TRBJ1-3, with TRBD1 matching 7 bases. Germline V CDR1 and CDR2: SQVTM, ANQGSEA. This CDR3 comprises 14 residues. The V segment lost 4 bases and the J segment 0 bases; nucleotides outside the gene matches: 3. The CDR3 protein is CSVGDSLSGNTIYF. The DNA of the CDR3 is TGCAGCGTTGGGGACAGTCTCTCTGGAAACACCATATATTTT.